These T cell receptor beta chains were read from a single sample in a study of PD-1 blockade in classical Hodgkin lymphoma. Repertoires were generated with immunoSEQ multiplex PCR, while TCRdb's copy carries only in-frame clones and drops some. This table holds some 100,000 clones, 85% to 90% found once. The specimen comprised peripheral blood mononuclear cells (PBMCs), sampled before the second cycle of nivolumab. The receptor set was obtained from a human donor with classical Hodgkin lymphoma. CDR3s include the opening cysteine and the closing phenylalanine or tryptophan. D genes are given only for firm matches. Rows give clone size only sometimes, using once, few, many, or a class for an expanded clone.

d_gene: -
j_gene: TRBJ1-6
v_gene: TRBV4-1
abundance: once
CDR3nt: TGCGCCAGCAGCCAAGGCGGAAGGGGCCCGGGACATTCACCCCTCCACTTT
CDR3aa: CASSQGGRGPGHSPLHF

d_gene: -
j_gene: TRBJ2-2
v_gene: TRBV6-5
abundance: -
CDR3nt: TGTGCCAGCTGCGGGACAGAGAACACCGGGGAGCTGTTTTTT
CDR3aa: CASCGTENTGELFF

d_gene: -
j_gene: TRBJ2-7
v_gene: TRBV4-3
abundance: -
CDR3nt: TGCGCCAGCAGCCAAGAGGGAATGAGCTCCTACGAGCAGTACTTC
CDR3aa: CASSQEGMSSYEQYF

d_gene: TRBD2
j_gene: TRBJ2-5
v_gene: TRBV5-1
abundance: once
CDR3nt: TGCGCCAGCAGCTTGGCGGGGGGTCCTCAAGAGACCCAGTACTTC
CDR3aa: CASSLAGGPQETQYF

d_gene: -
j_gene: TRBJ2-7
v_gene: TRBV19
abundance: -
CDR3nt: TGTGCCAGTAGTATGGGGCCAGGGACGAACGAGCAGTACTTC
CDR3aa: CASSMGPGTNEQYF

d_gene: -
j_gene: TRBJ2-3
v_gene: TRBV27
abundance: -
CDR3nt: TGTGCCAGCAGTTTATCGTTGGGGGGCACAGATACGCAGTATTTT
CDR3aa: CASSLSLGGTDTQYF

d_gene: -
j_gene: TRBJ1-6
v_gene: TRBV5-1
abundance: -
CDR3nt: TGCGCCAGCAGCTTGGGGGCAGGGTATTCACCCCTCCACTTT
CDR3aa: CASSLGAGYSPLHF

d_gene: -
j_gene: TRBJ2-6
v_gene: TRBV6-1
abundance: once
CDR3nt: TGTGCCAGCAGTGACCCGGGACAAACCAGCTCTGGGGCCAACGTCCTGACTTTC
CDR3aa: CASSDPGQTSSGANVLTF

d_gene: -
j_gene: TRBJ2-7
v_gene: TRBV6-5
abundance: -
CDR3nt: TGTGCCAGCAGTTACTCGAGCGTCCTATCCTACGAGCAGTACTTC
CDR3aa: CASSYSSVLSYEQYF

d_gene: TRBD1
j_gene: TRBJ1-6
v_gene: TRBV5-1
abundance: -
CDR3nt: TGCGCCAGCAGCTCCGGACAGGGTGGTAATTCACCCCTCCACTTT
CDR3aa: CASSSGQGGNSPLHF

d_gene: -
j_gene: TRBJ2-3
v_gene: TRBV4-2
abundance: -
CDR3nt: TGTGCCAGCAGCCAAGATTTATCGGCAACAGGAGATACGCAGTATTTT
CDR3aa: CASSQDLSATGDTQYF

d_gene: TRBD1
j_gene: TRBJ2-7
v_gene: TRBV7-9
abundance: once
CDR3nt: TGTGCCAGCAGGGGGGACAGCTACGAGCAGTACTTC
CDR3aa: CASRGDSYEQYF

d_gene: -
j_gene: TRBJ1-2
v_gene: TRBV9
abundance: -
CDR3nt: TGTGCCAGCAGCGTAGAAGAGGGTGACGGCTACACCTTC
CDR3aa: CASSVEEGDGYTF

d_gene: TRBD1
j_gene: TRBJ2-1
v_gene: TRBV4-2
abundance: -
CDR3nt: TGTGCCAGCAGCCAAGTCGAGGGGGCCCAGTTACGTGAGCAGTTCTTC
CDR3aa: CASSQVEGAQLREQFF

d_gene: -
j_gene: TRBJ1-2
v_gene: TRBV4-2
abundance: -
CDR3nt: TGTGCCAGCAGCCAAGTAAGGGGTTCGGATGGCTACACCTTC
CDR3aa: CASSQVRGSDGYTF

d_gene: -
j_gene: TRBJ2-2
v_gene: TRBV5-6
abundance: -
CDR3nt: TGTGCCAGCAGCCCCAGACAGATTTTCAACACCGGGGAGCTGTTTTTT
CDR3aa: CASSPRQIFNTGELFF

d_gene: -
j_gene: TRBJ1-5
v_gene: TRBV6-4
abundance: few
CDR3nt: TGTGCCAGCAGTGCCAGGGTTGGCCAGCCCCAGCATTTT
CDR3aa: CASSARVGQPQHF

d_gene: -
j_gene: TRBJ2-7
v_gene: TRBV30
abundance: -
CDR3nt: TGTGCCTGGAGTGTAGGATGGAACTACGAGCAGTACTTC
CDR3aa: CAWSVGWNYEQYF

d_gene: -
j_gene: TRBJ2-3
v_gene: TRBV30
abundance: few
CDR3nt: TGTGCCTGGAGTAATTTAGGAGGGGCCGGGATAGATACGCAGTATTTT
CDR3aa: CAWSNLGGAGIDTQYF

d_gene: -
j_gene: TRBJ2-2
v_gene: TRBV20-1
abundance: -
CDR3nt: TGCAGTGCTAGCTGGACCGGGGAGCTGTTTTTT
CDR3aa: CSASWTGELFF

d_gene: -
j_gene: TRBJ1-5
v_gene: TRBV4-2
abundance: few
CDR3nt: TGTGCCAGCAGCCAAGATAACAGGGTGCATCAGCCCCAGCATTTT
CDR3aa: CASSQDNRVHQPQHF

d_gene: TRBD2
j_gene: TRBJ2-3
v_gene: TRBV29-1
abundance: -
CDR3nt: TGCAGTGCTACGGGAGGGGCAGATACGCAGTATTTT
CDR3aa: CSATGGADTQYF

d_gene: -
j_gene: TRBJ1-2
v_gene: TRBV6-1
abundance: -
CDR3nt: TGTGCCAGCAGTTCCCCAGGTAACGGGGGACATGGCTACACCTTC
CDR3aa: CASSSPGNGGHGYTF

d_gene: -
j_gene: TRBJ2-7
v_gene: TRBV7-2
abundance: -
CDR3nt: TGTGCCAGCAGCCCGAGGACTGACTCCTACGAGCAGTACTTC
CDR3aa: CASSPRTDSYEQYF

d_gene: -
j_gene: TRBJ1-5
v_gene: TRBV6-1
abundance: -
CDR3nt: TGTGCCAGCAGTGACGGAGGGGTAAGGGGTCAGCCCCAGCATTTT
CDR3aa: CASSDGGVRGQPQHF

d_gene: TRBD2
j_gene: TRBJ2-3
v_gene: TRBV27
abundance: -
CDR3nt: TGTGCCAGCAGTCTTCTAGCGGGGGGCACAGATACGCAGTATTTT
CDR3aa: CASSLLAGGTDTQYF

d_gene: TRBD2
j_gene: TRBJ2-5
v_gene: TRBV7-9
abundance: -
CDR3nt: TGTGCCAGCCATTCGTGGCGACTAGCGGGGGGGCAAGAGACCCAGTACTTC
CDR3aa: CASHSWRLAGGQETQYF

d_gene: -
j_gene: TRBJ2-4
v_gene: TRBV7-9
abundance: -
CDR3nt: TGTGCCAGCAGCTACGGGGGTGCCAAAAACATTCAGTACTTC
CDR3aa: CASSYGGAKNIQYF

d_gene: -
j_gene: TRBJ2-7
v_gene: TRBV18
abundance: -
CDR3nt: TGTGCCAGCTCACCGGTTGGCGGTACCTACGAGCAGTACTTC
CDR3aa: CASSPVGGTYEQYF

d_gene: TRBD2
j_gene: TRBJ2-7
v_gene: TRBV4-2
abundance: -
CDR3nt: TGTGCCAGCAGCCGCGAGACTAGCGGGGTATCCTACGAGCAGTACTTC
CDR3aa: CASSRETSGVSYEQYF

d_gene: -
j_gene: TRBJ2-7
v_gene: TRBV7-6
abundance: -
CDR3nt: TGTGCCAGCAGCTTAGGGGCAGGGATAGACTACGAGCAGTACTTC
CDR3aa: CASSLGAGIDYEQYF

d_gene: -
j_gene: TRBJ1-5
v_gene: TRBV7-8
abundance: -
CDR3nt: TGTGCCAGCAGCCCTCGAAGGACACCTGGGCATCAGCCCCAGCATTTT
CDR3aa: CASSPRRTPGHQPQHF

d_gene: TRBD2
j_gene: TRBJ2-1
v_gene: TRBV2
abundance: once
CDR3nt: TGTGCCAGCAGGCGGACTAGCGGGGGACTCGGTGAGCAGTTCTTC
CDR3aa: CASRRTSGGLGEQFF

d_gene: TRBD2
j_gene: TRBJ2-2
v_gene: TRBV4-3
abundance: -
CDR3nt: TGCGCCAGCAGCCAAGATAAAGCGGGGGGCACCTTCTGGAACACCGGGGAGCTGTTTTTT
CDR3aa: CASSQDKAGGTFWNTGELFF

d_gene: -
j_gene: TRBJ1-1
v_gene: TRBV28
abundance: -
CDR3nt: TGTGCCAGCAGTTCTCACCGGGGAATTGGGGACACTGAAGCTTTCTTT
CDR3aa: CASSSHRGIGDTEAFF

d_gene: TRBD2
j_gene: TRBJ2-7
v_gene: TRBV7-7
abundance: -
CDR3nt: TGTGCCAGCAGCACCGTAGCGGGGGAGTTCTACGAGCAGTACTTC
CDR3aa: CASSTVAGEFYEQYF

d_gene: -
j_gene: TRBJ1-2
v_gene: TRBV5-1
abundance: -
CDR3nt: TGCGCCAGCAGCGACGGGGCCACAACCAACTATGGCTACACCTTC
CDR3aa: CASSDGATTNYGYTF

d_gene: TRBD1
j_gene: TRBJ1-1
v_gene: TRBV6-5
abundance: -
CDR3nt: TGTGCCAGCAGTTACGATACAGGGGTGAACACTGAAGCTTTCTTT
CDR3aa: CASSYDTGVNTEAFF

d_gene: TRBD2
j_gene: TRBJ2-1
v_gene: TRBV4-2
abundance: -
CDR3nt: TGTGCCAGCAGCCAAGCATATCGGACTAGCGGGGGATTTCCCTCCTACAATGAGCAGTTCTTC
CDR3aa: CASSQAYRTSGGFPSYNEQFF

d_gene: -
j_gene: TRBJ1-3
v_gene: TRBV7-8
abundance: once
CDR3nt: TGTGCCAGCAGCCCTAACAGGGACCAACTGTTCTCTGGAAACACCATATATTTT
CDR3aa: CASSPNRDQLFSGNTIYF

d_gene: TRBD2
j_gene: TRBJ2-5
v_gene: TRBV6-5
abundance: -
CDR3nt: TGTGCCAGCATGGGACTAGCGGGGGCTCAAGAGACCCAGTACTTC
CDR3aa: CASMGLAGAQETQYF

d_gene: -
j_gene: TRBJ1-1
v_gene: TRBV7-2
abundance: -
CDR3nt: TGTGCCAGCAGCGGGCGGGGGGGAGCGAACACTGAAGCTTTCTTT
CDR3aa: CASSGRGGANTEAFF